The 27 T cell receptor beta chains below were found in one sample sequenced in a study of human T cells and chemical hapten exposure. MiXCR was run by TCRdb on the RACE reads, yielding one entry per CDR3 protein. The data contain 250,000 or so distinct CDR3 sequences, 7.5% to 10% of them singletons. Regarding time point: pre-sensitization, week 0. Regarding treatment: therapeutic diphenylcyclopropenone sensitization with weekly scalp DPC. Sample: whole blood, taken in connection with sensitization to the hapten diphenylcyclopropenone (DPC). The source is a woman in her thirties or forties with alopecia areata. Some clones in this sample may be carry-over from other donors' samples.

The chain has TRBV5-1 and TRBJ2-5; D possibly corresponds to TRBD1 (5 bases). Looked up from germline, CDR1 is SGHRS and CDR2 is YFSETQ. The V gene lost 1 base and the J gene lost 3 bases, with 10 bases spanning the gap. This CDR3 region has 14 residues. CDR3 sequence (DNA): TGCGCCAGCAGCTTGTCCGCAGGGAAAGAGACCCAGTACTTC. Protein: CASSLSAGKETQYF. The full variable domain, rest sourced from reference TRBV5-1 and TRBJ2-5, is KAGVTQTPRYLIKTRGQQVTLSCSPISGHRSVSWYQQTPGQGLQFLFEYFSETQRNKGNFPGRFSGRQFSNSRSEMNVSTLELGDSALYLCASSLSAGKETQYFGPGTRLLVL.

This clonotype was observed a handful of times. The rearrangement links TRBV7-3 to TRBJ2-5; 9 bases match TRBD2. This CDR3 comprises 16 residues. V dropped 5 bases and J dropped 2; count of bases not matched to a gene: 9. Looked up from germline, CDR1 is SGHTA and CDR2 is FQGTGA. This chain's CDR3 is CASSPLTSGRQETQYF. In DNA, the CDR3 is TGTGCCAGCAGCCCATTGACTAGCGGAAGGCAAGAGACCCAGTACTTC.

On this clonotype itself: It may be a read error: a sequence one base away is much more abundant. This chain links TRBV7-9 with TRBJ2-3, with 7 positions matching TRBD2. V was clipped by 7 bases and J by 4 bases; unmatched bases: 17. The CDR3 totals 17 residues. CDR1 and CDR2 from the germline V gene are SEHNR and FQNEAQ (reference sequence). As DNA, the CDR3 is TGTGCCAGCACCGGACTAGTGGGAGGGTCGGAGGCAGATACGCAGTATTTT. This translates into CASTGLVGGSEADTQYF.

This clonotype turned up a few times. The CDR3 reads CASSLATGRQYF. DNA for the CDR3: TGTGCCAGCAGCTTAGCGACCGGGAGGCAGTACTTC. The chain is built from TRBV11-2 and TRBJ2-7; D perhaps matches TRBD2 (6 bases). Per germline, CDR1 SGHAT and CDR2 FQNNGV. Trimming removed 1 base from V and 9 bases from J, with 10 bases in between. This CDR3 comprises 12 residues.

V gene TRBV6-6 combines with J gene TRBJ2-1, with D perhaps TRBD1 or TRBD2 (7 bases each). The CDR3 is 14 amino acids. The germline V gene encodes CDR1 MNHNY and CDR2 SVGAGI (reference sequence). Deletions cut 4 bases from V and 7 bases from J, with 14 bases between. The chain's CDR3 is CASSFTGEGNEQFF. CDR3 sequence (DNA): TGTGCCAGCAGTTTCACAGGGGAGGGTAATGAGCAGTTCTTC.

The J gene is TRBJ1-1, the V gene TRBV7-3, with unresolved D. The germline CDR1 and CDR2 sequences are SGHTA and FQGTGA. Deletions cut 2 bases from V and 2 bases from J, with 9 bases between. The CDR3 runs to 14 residues. The CDR3, as DNA: TGTGCCAGCAGCTTAGACGGGCTAAACACTGAAGCTTTCTTT. Amino acids: CASSLDGLNTEAFF. The whole variable domain, filled in from reference TRBV7-3 and TRBJ1-1, reads GAGVSQTPSNKVTEKGKYVELRCDPISGHTALYWYRQSLGQGPEFLIYFQGTGAADDSGLPNDRFFAVRPEGSVSTLKIQRTERGDSAVYLCASSLDGLNTEAFFGQGTRLTVV.

In this sample, this clonotype turned up a few times. This chain uses TRBV29-1 with TRBJ1-2, with D possibly matching TRBD1 (6 bases). The CDR3 covers 15 residues. Germline CDR1 is SQVTM and CDR2 is ANQGSEA. V lost 4 bases, J lost 5 bases, and 20 bases lay in between. In DNA, the CDR3 is TGCAGCGTTGCAGATCTTAGGGGGACGGGTTATGGCTACACCTTC. It specifies CSVADLRGTGYGYTF.

The CDR3, as DNA: TGTGCCAGCAGCTTAGCGGGACTAGCGGCAGATACGCAGTATTTT. As protein: CASSLAGLAADTQYF. The chain is built from TRBV7-3 and TRBJ2-3, with TRBD2 identical over 11 bases. Germline assignment: CDR1 SGHTA and CDR2 FQGTGA. CDR3 length: 15 residues. With 2 bases clipped from V and 4 bases from J, the junction kept 2 bases outside the gene matches.

The genes are TRBV18 and TRBJ2-1; weak D call: TRBD2 (5 bases). CDR1 KGHSH and CDR2 LQKENI come from the germline V gene. This CDR3 has 15 amino acids. The V end lost 2 bases, the J end lost 2 bases, and 10 bases lay between the germline ends. The chain's CDR3 is CASSPGQRTYNEQFF. The CDR3 DNA reads as TGTGCCAGCTCACCAGGCCAGCGGACCTACAATGAGCAGTTCTTC.

V usage is TRBV12-3 or TRBV12-4 and J usage is TRBJ1-2, with TRBD1 matching 7 bases. J lost 5 bases, V lost 5 bases, and 8 bases had no gene match. This CDR3 region has 14 residues. The CDR3 DNA reads TGTGCCAGCAGTCAACTGGACAGGACTTATGGCTACACCTTC. Translation gives CASSQLDRTYGYTF.

Many counts were recorded for this clonotype. The rearrangement joins TRBV28 to TRBJ2-5, with no clear D. Between the trimmed V and J ends, which lost 5 bases and 3 bases, there was a span of 7 bases. This CDR3 comprises 12 residues. The germline V gene has CDR1 MDHEN and CDR2 SYDVKM. In DNA, the CDR3 is TGTGCCAGCAGTCCCCACAAAGAGACCCAGTACTTC. This gives the protein CASSPHKETQYF.

J is TRBJ2-3 and V is TRBV7-2, with TRBD2 matching 8 bases. The V gene's germline CDR1 is SGHTA and CDR2 FQGNSA. With 2 bases clipped from V and 6 bases from J, the junction kept 4 bases outside the gene matches. This CDR3 comprises 14 residues. This CDR3 is CASSLTASGDTQYF. The CDR3, as DNA: TGTGCCAGCAGCTTAACGGCTAGCGGGGATACGCAGTATTTT.

V gene TRBV13 combines with J gene TRBJ2-1; possibly TRBD1 for D (6 bases). Germline lookup yields CDR1 PRHDT and CDR2 FYEKMQ (reference sequence). The germline V and J ends were trimmed by 5 bases and 0 bases, with 14 bases remaining between them. The CDR3 totals 16 residues. The CDR3 sequence: CASSARLGGSYNEQFF. The CDR3 DNA reads as TGTGCCAGCAGCGCTCGGCTAGGGGGCTCCTACAATGAGCAGTTCTTC.

This clonotype occurred a few times. CDR3 DNA: TGCGCCAGCAGAAGGCCGGACGCCTCAGCTAACTATGGCTACACCTTC. It is translated as CASRRPDASANYGYTF. The rearrangement uses TRBV5-1 and TRBJ1-2, with no clear D. The germline gives CDR1 SGHRS, CDR2 YFSETQ. Trimming stripped 5 bases from V and 0 bases from J, with 17 bases between. The CDR3 contains 16 residues.

The genes are TRBV6-6 and TRBJ1-1; TRBD1 is a possible D gene (6 bases). The CDR3 is made up of 14 amino acids. Between the trimmed V and J ends, which lost 5 bases and 3 bases, there was a span of 13 bases. In germline, CDR1 is MNHNY, CDR2 SVGAGI (reference sequence). CDR3 residues: CASSTSQGYTEAFF. CDR3 nucleotides: TGTGCCAGCAGTACCTCACAGGGCTACACTGAAGCTTTCTTT.

This rearrangement joins TRBV20-1 to TRBJ2-1, with D hard to call. V lost 5 bases to trimming and J lost 9 bases, with 11 bases between them. The germline CDR1 and CDR2 sequences are DFQATT and SNEGSKA (reference sequence). The length of the CDR3 is 11 residues. CDR3 region: CSAAPRGEQFF. CDR3 nucleotides: TGCAGTGCTGCCCCACGCGGTGAGCAGTTCTTC.

The V gene is TRBV7-2, the J gene TRBJ1-5; D unclear. There are 15 residues in the CDR3. In germline, CDR1 is SGHTA, CDR2 FQGNSA. Trimming took off 1 base at V and 3 bases at J, with 10 bases between the two ends. CDR3 nucleotides: TGTGCCAGCAGCTTAGGCTCCAGCCTCAATCAGCCCCAGCATTTT. Protein sequence: CASSLGSSLNQPQHF. The whole variable domain, remainder taken from reference TRBV7-2 and TRBJ1-5, is GAGVSQSPSNKVTEKGKDVELRCDPISGHTALYWYRQSLGQGLEFLIYFQGNSAPDKSGLPSDRFSAERTGGSVSTLTIQRTQQEDSAVYLCASSLGSSLNQPQHFGDGTRLSIL.

The chain carries TRBV20-1 and TRBJ2-1, with D perhaps matching TRBD1 or TRBD2 (5 bases each). The CDR3 spans 12 residues. Germline CDR1 reads DFQATT; CDR2 reads SNEGSKA (reference sequence). The V gene lost 4 bases and the J gene lost 8 bases, with 12 bases spanning the gap. The CDR3 region is CSANSGTHEQFF. The CDR3 DNA reads TGCAGTGCTAACTCTGGGACCCATGAGCAGTTCTTC.

The chain is built from TRBV2 and TRBJ2-2, with 11 nucleotides matching TRBD2. The CDR3 sequence is 14 residues long. V shed 6 bases and J 6 bases; nucleotides not matched to a gene: 3. Per germline, CDR1 SNHLY and CDR2 FYNNEI. Here the CDR3 reads CASSLTSGAGELFF. The CDR3 DNA follows: TGTGCCAGCAGCTTGACTAGCGGGGCCGGGGAGCTGTTTTTT.

The rearrangement uses TRBV21-1 and TRBJ2-5; the table's D gene call, TRBD1, was not cross checked with the DNA. TRBV21-1 is a documented pseudogene. The CDR3 has 16 amino acids. The CDR3, as DNA: TGTGCCGGCAGCCGACGTTCCCGGGGGGTCCAAGAGACCCAGTACTTC. It yields the protein CAGSRRSRGVQETQYF.

The table lists this clonotype with many counts. This chain connects TRBV20-1 to TRBJ2-1, with 9 bases matching TRBD2. The CDR3 is 16 amino acids. The trim removed 4 bases at V and 4 bases at J, leaving 11 bases unmatched. The germline gives CDR1 DFQATT, CDR2 SNEGSKA (reference sequence). Here the CDR3 DNA reads TGCAGTGCTACAAATTTAGCGGGAGTGCGGTACAATGAGCAGTTCTTC. Its protein product is CSATNLAGVRYNEQFF.

This rearrangement joins TRBV7-6 to TRBJ2-3, with D perhaps matching TRBD2 (5 bases). This CDR3 region has 15 residues. CDR1 and CDR2 (germline): SGHVS, FNYEAQ. Deletions cut 3 bases from V and 2 bases from J, with 12 bases between. The CDR3 DNA is TGTGCCAGCAGCTTGGAGGCGCAGTACACAGATACGCAGTATTTT. Residues: CASSLEAQYTDTQYF.

The chain uses TRBV12-3 or TRBV12-4 and TRBJ1-1, with D possibly TRBD1 on 5 matching bases. V lost 0 bases to trimming and J lost 0 bases, with 8 bases between them. CDR3 length: 15 amino acids. The CDR3 nucleotides read TGTGCCAGCAGTTTAGCGGGACTTATGAACACTGAAGCTTTCTTT. Its protein is CASSLAGLMNTEAFF.

About this clonotype itself: A read error may explain this, as a much larger clone is one base away. The chain couples TRBV4-2 to TRBJ1-2; the D gene is possibly TRBD1 (5 bases). The germline V gene encodes CDR1 LGHNA and CDR2 YNFKEQ. The CDR3 extends over 15 amino acids. The CDR3 spells CVSSRDVTLNYGYTF. CDR3 coding DNA: TGTGTCAGCAGCCGGGACGTAACACTTAACTATGGCTACACCTTC.

A few counts support this clonotype. This sequence joins TRBV28 and TRBJ1-2; D not resolved. Trimming cost V 4 bases and J 4 bases, with 19 bases left between them. Germline V lookup: CDR1 MDHEN, CDR2 SYDVKM. This CDR3 is built from 16 residues. This chain's CDR3 is CASSSPPSPRGYGYTF. The DNA of the CDR3 is TGTGCCAGCAGTTCCCCCCCGAGTCCCAGAGGCTATGGCTACACCTTC.

This clonotype was observed many times. This chain connects TRBV6-6 to TRBJ2-5; D gene uncertain. Germline loops: CDR1 MNHNY, CDR2 SVGAGI (reference sequence). The CDR3 has 12 residues. V lost 0 bases, J lost 4 bases, and 3 bases lay in between. CDR3 sequence: CASSYSRETQYF. As DNA, the CDR3 is TGTGCCAGCAGTTACTCTCGAGAGACCCAGTACTTC.

This clonotype was observed a few times. The chain recombines TRBV4-3 with TRBJ2-3; D perhaps matches TRBD1 (5 bases). The CDR3 has 20 amino acids. Germline V gene data show CDR1 as LGHNA and CDR2 as YSLEER. Trimming removed 2 bases from V and 6 bases from J, with 30 bases in between. CDR3 loop: CASSQSATPPPRGYADTQYF. The CDR3 DNA reads TGCGCCAGCAGCCAATCCGCCACCCCGCCCCCAAGGGGCTATGCCGATACGCAGTATTTT.